The 27 T cell receptor beta chains given below trace back to one sample, sequenced in a study of blood T cell repertoires in COVID-19. Generated by immunoSEQ multiplex PCR, the TCRdb table keeps only in-frame clones and is missing some. The sample lists 240,000 or so clones, roughly 80% occurring once. Material: peripheral blood. These receptors were taken from a woman in her sixties with active or convalescent COVID-19.

The chain joins TRBV6-1 to TRBJ1-2; weak D call: TRBD1 (5 bases). The CDR3 sequence is 16 residues long. Germline CDR1 is MNHNS and CDR2 is SASEGT. Trimming stripped 1 base from V and 9 bases from J, with 21 bases between. The CDR3 bases are TGTGCCAGCAGTGAAGTTAGCCAGGGTCCACGAAGGCGCTACACCTTC. Its translation is CASSEVSQGPRRRYTF.

The DNA for the CDR3 is TGTGCCAGCAGCTTAGGCGCAGGGGGCCCCTACGAGCAGTACTTC. It translates to CASSLGAGGPYEQYF. The chain couples TRBV7-3 to TRBJ2-7, with 8 bases lining up with TRBD1. Trimming at V came to 2 bases and at J to 2 bases, leaving 5 bases not matched to a gene. The length of the CDR3 is 15 residues. CDR1 is SGHTA, CDR2 FQGTGA, per germline.

The CDR3 sequence: CASSMGTALGAQPQHF. CDR3 coding DNA: TGTGCCAGTAGTATGGGGACAGCTCTAGGGGCTCAGCCCCAGCATTTT. The chain employs TRBV19 and TRBJ1-5; 7 nucleotides agree with TRBD1. The CDR3 is 16 residues long. The V gene end was trimmed by 3 bases and the J gene end by 6 bases; junction bases not matched to a gene: 11. Germline CDR1 is LNHDA and CDR2 is SQIVND (reference sequence).

This clone is a singleton in its sample. This sequence joins TRBV6-5 and TRBJ1-2; D is unresolved. Per the germline V gene, CDR1 is MNHEY and CDR2 is SVGAGI. The CDR3 loop spans 14 amino acids. V lost 2 bases to trimming and J lost 2 bases, with 9 bases between them. The CDR3 is CASSYTGRNYGYTF. CDR3 in DNA: TGTGCCAGCAGTTACACGGGAAGGAACTATGGCTACACCTTC.

The V call is TRBV9, the J call TRBJ1-1; no definite D call. The V gene lost 0 bases and the J gene lost 0 bases, with 9 bases spanning the gap. The CDR3 sequence is 15 residues long. Germline CDR1 reads SGDLS; CDR2 reads YYNGEE. The CDR3 is CASSVGPGLNTEAFF. CDR3 DNA sequence: TGTGCCAGCAGCGTAGGTCCAGGTTTGAACACTGAAGCTTTCTTT.

The chain joins TRBV7-3 to TRBJ1-6; tentative D call: TRBD1 (5 bases). Trimming stripped 5 bases from V and 5 bases from J, with 10 bases between. Germline CDR1 reads SGHTA; CDR2 reads FQGTGA. CDR3 length equals 14 residues. CDR3 in DNA: TGTGCCAGCAGCCACGGGGGGAATAATTCACCCCTCCACTTT. Protein sequence: CASSHGGNNSPLHF.

The V and J genes are TRBV2 and TRBJ1-5, with 9 bases matching TRBD1. V dropped 3 bases and J dropped 5; count of bases not matched to a gene: 5. CDR3 length equals 15 residues. The germline gives CDR1 SNHLY, CDR2 FYNNEI. As DNA, the CDR3 is TGTGCCAGCAGTGAGGTTGACAGGGGGTATCAGCCCCAGCATTTT. Its protein product is CASSEVDRGYQPQHF.

The rearrangement joins TRBV4-1 to TRBJ2-2; no definite D call. The germline gives CDR1 MGHRA, CDR2 YSYEKL. The CDR3 length is 17 residues. V was shortened by 0 bases and J by 3 bases, with 14 bases between the two germline ends. The CDR3 DNA sequence: TGCGCCAGCAGCCAAGAGGTCCCGATACTACACACCGGGGAGCTGTTTTTT. Translation gives CASSQEVPILHTGELFF.

This chain connects TRBV30 to TRBJ1-2, with D possibly being TRBD1 (6 bases). Trimming cost V 5 bases and J 4 bases, with 17 bases left between them. This CDR3 spans 14 amino acids. CDR1 and CDR2 (germline): GTSNPN, SVGIG (reference sequence). The CDR3 nucleotides are TGTGCCTGGGATTCAGGGGCTGTCCCCTATGGCTACACCTTC. Translated: CAWDSGAVPYGYTF.

V is TRBV2 and J is TRBJ1-1, with 8 nucleotides matching TRBD1. Germline V gene lookup returns CDR1 SNHLY and CDR2 FYNNEI. V gave up 0 bases and J gave up 11 bases; unmatched junction bases: 8. The length of the CDR3 is 14 residues. This CDR3 is CASSEAPRTGTAFF. DNA for the CDR3: TGTGCCAGCAGTGAAGCCCCCCGGACAGGGACGGCTTTCTTT.

The J gene is TRBJ1-2, the V gene TRBV20-1, with D uncertain. Trimming stripped 5 bases from V and 7 bases from J, with 11 bases between. CDR1 is DFQATT, CDR2 SNEGSKA, per germline (reference sequence). CDR3 length: 11 residues. The CDR3 DNA follows: TGCAGTGCTGTCAAAGCCGGTGGCTACACCTTC. Residues: CSAVKAGGYTF.

This chain uses TRBV5-1 with TRBJ2-2; TRBD1 might be the D (5 bases). This CDR3 region has 16 residues. The V end was cut by 0 bases, the J end by 2 bases, with 11 bases between. The germline CDR1 and CDR2 sequences are SGHRS and YFSETQ. The CDR3 region has the DNA TGCGCCAGCAGCTTGGGGCAGGGCCTAAACACCGGGGAGCTGTTTTTT. Amino acids: CASSLGQGLNTGELFF.

This clone was counted a single time. Other DNA variants within this sample encode the same CDR3. The chain links TRBV7-2 to TRBJ1-5; 7 bases are a match to TRBD1. The CDR3 length is 14 residues. Germline CDR1 reads SGHTA; CDR2 reads FQGNSA. V dropped 2 bases and J dropped 7; count of bases not matched to a gene: 5. CDR3 region: CASSLQGGNQPQHF. As DNA, the CDR3 is TGTGCCAGCAGCTTACAGGGGGGAAACCAGCCCCAGCATTTT.

The V gene is TRBV7-9, the J gene TRBJ1-6, with D possibly matching TRBD1 (6 bases). Trimming left V 6 bases short and J 10 bases short, with 16 bases between. CDR1 is SEHNR and CDR2 is FQNEAQ in the germline V gene (reference sequence). This CDR3 has 14 residues. CDR3 nucleotides: TGTGCCAGCAGGAAGACAGGAGCGGACTCACCCCTCCACTTT. It is translated as CASRKTGADSPLHF.

CDR3 DNA sequence: TGTGCCAGCAGTGCCAAGACCGGGACTAGATCCTACTACGAGCAGTACTTC. Amino acids: CASSAKTGTRSYYEQYF. The chain recombines TRBV6-1 with TRBJ2-7, with TRBD2 matching over 8 bases. CDR3 length equals 17 residues. Germline CDR1 reads MNHNS; CDR2 reads SASEGT. The J segment lost 3 bases and the V segment lost 4 bases, leaving 14 bases of the junction unmatched.

The chain has TRBV7-9 and TRBJ2-3, with TRBD1 identical over 11 bases. The junction had 6 bases not matched to a gene; V was cut back by 5 bases and J by 11 bases. CDR3 length: 13 amino acids. The germline V gene has CDR1 SEHNR and CDR2 FQNEAQ (reference sequence). CDR3 bases: TGTGCCAGCAGCGGGACAGGGGGTAGTCGGCAGTATTTT. Protein: CASSGTGGSRQYF.

This rearrangement joins TRBV7-6 to TRBJ2-7, with TRBD1 identical over 10 bases. The CDR3 length is 17 residues. After removal of 5 bases from V and 4 bases from J, the junction contained 14 bases not matched to a gene. Germline-derived CDR1 and CDR2 are SGHVS and FNYEAQ. The CDR3 sequence: CASSPPLRDRGFYEQYF. The CDR3 DNA is TGTGCCAGCAGCCCCCCCCTGCGGGACAGGGGATTTTACGAGCAGTACTTC.

The gene calls are TRBV7-2 and TRBJ2-5, with TRBD2 identical over 9 bases. CDR3 length equals 15 residues. V dropped 1 base and J dropped 7; count of bases not matched to a gene: 7. The germline V gene encodes CDR1 SGHTA and CDR2 FQGNSA. CDR3 sequence reads: CASSLVAGGRGTQYF. CDR3 coding DNA: TGTGCCAGCAGCTTAGTGGCGGGGGGGCGAGGGACCCAGTACTTC.

The count of this clone is one. J is TRBJ1-4 and V is TRBV7-8; a possible D gene is TRBD1 (5 bases). The V and J ends lost 3 bases and 7 bases respectively, with 27 bases between them. CDR1 is SGHVS and CDR2 is FQNEAQ in the germline V gene. This CDR3 has 19 residues. CDR3 nucleotide sequence: TGTGCCAGCAGCTTTACCCCCAAGACCAGGGTTGGTCGTCGTGAAAAACTGTTTTTT. This gives the protein CASSFTPKTRVGRREKLFF.

This chain uses TRBV24-1 with TRBJ2-3, with TRBD2 matching over 14 bases. Losses at the gene ends were 0 bases for V and 2 bases for J; bases not matched to a gene: 6. The CDR3 runs 19 residues. Germline CDR1 KGHDR, CDR2 SFDVKD. The CDR3 DNA reads as TGTGCCACCAGTGATTTGAGCGGACTAGCGGGGGGCCTCACAGATACGCAGTATTTT. Its translation is CATSDLSGLAGGLTDTQYF.

This clone was seen only a few times. This chain uses TRBV29-1 with TRBJ2-4; 7 bases match TRBD2. Germline loops: CDR1 SQVTM, CDR2 ANQGSEA. Trimming removed 4 bases from V and 1 base from J; junction bases left unmatched: 4. This CDR3 region has 14 residues. The CDR3 bases are TGCAGCGTTGGGGGAGGGAACGCCAAAAACATTCAGTACTTC. This encodes CSVGGGNAKNIQYF.

V usage is TRBV19 and J usage is TRBJ1-2, with unresolved D. V lost 4 bases and J lost 1, with 4 bases in between. The germline gives CDR1 LNHDA, CDR2 SQIVND (reference sequence). The CDR3 runs 12 residues. The CDR3 region has the DNA TGTGCCAGTAGTACTTTTAACTATGGCTACACCTTC. Encoded protein: CASSTFNYGYTF.

This clone has a count of ten or more. The gene calls are TRBV7-7 and TRBJ2-7; perhaps TRBD2 as D (6 bases). CDR1 and CDR2 (germline): SSHAT, FNYEAQ (reference sequence). V lost 0 bases and J 5 bases, leaving 8 bases between the germline ends. This CDR3 spans 13 amino acids. CDR3 sequence (DNA): TGTGCCAGCAGCTTAGCGCCGGGGGACGAGCAGTACTTC. Protein: CASSLAPGDEQYF.

Worth noting for this clone: Different DNA sequences within this sample yield the same CDR3. The chain carries TRBV30 and TRBJ1-2; 8 bases are shared with TRBD1. The CDR3 consists of 13 residues. Unmatched junction bases numbered 2, after V lost 1 base and J lost 4 bases. Germline loops: CDR1 GTSNPN, CDR2 SVGIG (reference sequence). CDR3 region: CAWSGQGFYGYTF. The CDR3 region has the DNA TGTGCCTGGAGTGGACAGGGGTTCTATGGCTACACCTTC.

V gene TRBV19 combines with J gene TRBJ2-4; the D gene is possibly TRBD1 (6 bases). V lost 5 bases and J lost 0, with 14 bases in between. CDR1 LNHDA and CDR2 SQIVND come from the germline V gene (reference sequence). There are 16 residues in the CDR3. The CDR3 nucleotides read TGTGCCAGTAGTCCTCGGACAGATCTAGCCAAAAACATTCAGTACTTC. Its translation: CASSPRTDLAKNIQYF.

V usage is TRBV18 and J usage is TRBJ1-1; tentatively, D is TRBD1 (5 bases). Germline values: CDR1 KGHSH, CDR2 LQKENI. The length of the CDR3 is 13 residues. V dropped 5 bases and J dropped 2 bases, with 9 bases sitting between them. The CDR3 reads CASSGGENTEAFF. For the CDR3, the DNA is TGTGCCAGCTCAGGAGGGGAAAACACTGAAGCTTTCTTT. The variable domain in full, with the rest retrieved from reference TRBV18 and TRBJ1-1, is NAGVMQNPRHLVRRRGQEARLRCSPMKGHSHVYWYRQLPEEGLKFMVYLQKENIIDESGMPKERFSAEFPKEGPSILRIQQVVRGDSAAYFCASSGGENTEAFFGQGTRLTVV.

The CDR3 protein is CAWKWQGIREQYF. CDR3 nucleotide sequence: TGTGCCTGGAAATGGCAGGGGATCCGGGAGCAGTACTTC. This sequence joins TRBV30 and TRBJ2-7; a possible D gene is TRBD1 (6 bases). Germline V gene lookup returns CDR1 GTSNPN and CDR2 SVGIG (reference sequence). The CDR3 loop spans 13 amino acids. V was clipped by 4 bases and J by 7 bases, with 17 bases between them.